This TCR beta chain was sequenced for a study of blood T cell repertoires in COVID-19 (dated by TCRdb to the early 2020s). For context, the study as a whole: Samples from collaborators originated in the United States, Italy and Spain and spanned both the acute and convalescent phases of COVID-19. The prospective study material was composed of cDNA or gDNA derived from T cells, B-cell-depleted T cells, or PBMCs. The sample metadata nearly always contained a de-identified subject ID, COVID-19 status, age in years and sex. The repertoires were released in a freely available public database intended as a resource for research on the immune response to SARS-CoV-2. HLA class I and class II types, where available, came from metadata supplied by the sample provider rather than from assay-based typing. The dataset comprised deeply sampled blood TCRbeta repertoires from subjects exposed to, actively infected with, or recovered from COVID-19. Samples came from the ongoing ImmuneRACE study (first 160 participants) plus 1,254 subjects from 6 global collaborators. What the study reported, not specific to this receptor: The amount of clinical and demographic metadata varied by source and participant and was provided uncurated.

The immunoSEQ Assay, a bias-controlled multiplex PCR, was used to amplify TCRbeta CDR3 regions from genomic DNA. The study's own analysis went as follows. Within the assay, amplification of reference gene primers was used to estimate how many nucleated cells each sample contained. Sequence reads were collapsed and filtered to measure the absolute abundance of every unique TCRbeta CDR3 rearrangement. For each sample, productive Simpson clonality was calculated by taking the square root of Simpson's diversity index across productive rearrangements. The clones in this table, taken by TCRdb from immuneACCESS, are in-frame only. Not every clone is retained; where verified, under half of the shortfall comes from an unresolved V gene, and the cause of the rest is unknown. D and trimming were read from the DNA, whereas the V and J calls and clone size are those reported in that table. The sample data list tens of thousands of clones, and about 86% of these were observed just once. Of the sample, more than 6.5% falls within the top ten clones.

Here V drops 4 bases and J drops 2 bases, and the junction holds 7 bases not matched to any gene. The germline V gene encodes CDR1 SGHRS and CDR2 YFSETQ. The CDR3 measures 16 amino acids from cysteine to phenylalanine. The DNA shown is the 48-base CDR3, in frame from base 1. Collaborating institutions collected whole blood in K2EDTA tubes following their own protocols. For TCRbeta analysis, collaborator samples were shipped as frozen whole blood, as isolated PBMCs, or as DNA extracted from either sample type. This clone appeared a single time. Its binding antigen is unknown. Per-nucleotide qualities are absent, and no much larger clonotype sits a single base away.

What was sequenced was peripheral blood. The TCR was taken from a man aged 50 to 59 with active COVID-19. The receptor chain draws on TRBV5-1 and TRBJ2-2, with 8 central nucleotides matching TRBD1. The DNA reads as follows: TGCGCCAGCAGCCTTACAGGGGGAGGAAACACCGGGGAGCTGTTTTTT. Translation gives CASSLTGGGNTGELFF.